The 8 T cell receptor beta chains in this list originate from one sample, sequenced in a study of blood T cell repertoires in COVID-19 (dated by TCRdb to the early 2020s). The method behind the library was the immunoSEQ multiplex PCR assay. Entries here come from immuneACCESS through TCRdb and include only in-frame sequences with V and J called. Some clones fail to appear in such tables; in the studies checked, an unresolved V gene covers under half of the shortfall, and the cause of the remainder is unknown. The sample includes approximately 120,000 clones, with approximately 85% observed a single time. Roughly 4% of the sample is taken by the ten largest. Sequencing was done on a sample of peripheral blood. These receptors were collected from a human donor in a cohort sampled during active COVID-19.

The chain couples TRBV27 to TRBJ2-1; 7 bases match TRBD2. The CDR3 extends over 16 amino acids. The germline V gene has CDR1 MNHEY and CDR2 SMNVEV (reference sequence). V shed 0 bases and J 7 bases; nucleotides not matched to a gene: 9. This chain's CDR3 is CASSLSPAGFTNEQFF. The CDR3 DNA sequence: TGTGCCAGCAGTTTATCGCCAGCGGGGTTCACAAATGAGCAGTTCTTC.

The chain carries TRBV19 and TRBJ2-1; D might be TRBD2 (5 bases). The length of the CDR3 is 15 residues. Per the germline V gene, CDR1 is LNHDA and CDR2 is SQIVND (reference sequence). V was trimmed by 3 bases and J by 0 bases, leaving 9 bases between them. In nucleotides, the CDR3 is TGTGCCAGTAGTATCCCACTAGTCTCCTACAATGAGCAGTTCTTC. Translation gives CASSIPLVSYNEQFF.

The J gene is TRBJ1-5, the V gene TRBV7-2; D possibly corresponds to TRBD1 (5 bases). Germline V gene sequence: CDR1 SGHTA, CDR2 FQGNSA. The CDR3 length is 12 residues. Trimming took 4 bases from V and 9 from J, leaving 10 bases between them. The CDR3: CASSSGDGPQHF. DNA for the CDR3: TGTGCCAGCAGCTCGGGGGATGGGCCCCAGCATTTT.

The chain links TRBV5-1 to TRBJ2-5, with TRBD2 matching over 7 bases. This CDR3 is 16 amino acids long. V lost 3 bases and J lost 0; bases outside the gene matches: 8. The germline V gene has CDR1 SGHRS and CDR2 YFSETQ. The CDR3 DNA reads as TGCGCCAGCAGCTCGGGAGGAGCGGGGAACCAAGAGACCCAGTACTTC. Its translation is CASSSGGAGNQETQYF.

In its sample, this clone was seen once. The chain has TRBV5-5 and TRBJ1-1; D gene ambiguous. The CDR3 spans 15 residues. The V gene lost 1 base and the J gene lost 4 bases, with 14 bases spanning the gap. CDR1 is SGHKS, CDR2 YYEKEE, per germline (reference sequence). CDR3 sequence reads: CASSLNLFSSTEAFF. The CDR3 coding sequence is TGTGCCAGCAGCTTGAACCTTTTTAGTAGCACTGAAGCTTTCTTT.

The J gene is TRBJ2-7, the V gene TRBV2, with TRBD2 matching over 9 bases. CDR1 and CDR2 from the germline V gene are SNHLY and FYNNEI. The V and J ends lost 6 bases and 0 bases, in that order; junction bases with no gene match: 9. The CDR3 totals 16 residues. Here the CDR3 DNA reads TGTGCCAGCAGAGAGCTAGCGGGACCTAGCTCCTACGAGCAGTACTTC. Its protein product is CASRELAGPSSYEQYF.

This clone was counted between two and nine times. The chain couples TRBV6-5 to TRBJ2-3; weak D call: TRBD2 (5 bases). Trimming left V 6 bases short and J 2 bases short, with 12 bases between. CDR3 length equals 14 residues. Per the germline V gene, CDR1 is MNHEY and CDR2 is SVGAGI. CDR3 coding DNA: TGTGCCAGCAGCCCGCCCGGGATCACAGATACGCAGTATTTT. It is translated as CASSPPGITDTQYF.

The chain combines TRBV6-7 with TRBJ2-7, with D maybe TRBD2 (6 bases). TRBV6-7 is placed among ORFs of uncertain function. The CDR3 has 12 residues. Trimming took off 9 bases at V and 2 bases at J, with 11 bases between the two ends. CDR3 region: CARSGFPYEQYF. CDR3 sequence (DNA): TGTGCCAGGAGCGGGTTCCCCTACGAGCAGTACTTC.